A selection of T cell receptor beta chains follows, all from one sample in a study of OX40 agonist ivuxolimab in advanced cancers. Data came from immunoSEQ multiplex PCR; TCRdb stores just in-frame clones and leaves some out. The data show 70,000 or so clones, around 84% seen once. The source was CD4+ or CD8+ T cells sorted from blood, collected in a trial of the OX40 agonist ivuxolimab. These receptors were collected from an adult with an advanced solid tumor such as melanoma, head and neck, liver or kidney cancer. Each CDR3 is given with its conserved first and last residue. A D gene is named only where the DNA matches it firmly.

V gene: TRBV5-1; D gene: .; J gene: TRBJ1-2; CDR3 DNA: TGCGCCAGCAGCTTGGATGGAGACTATGGCTACACCTTC; CDR3 protein: CASSLDGDYGYTF
V gene: TRBV7-2; D gene: .; J gene: TRBJ1-2; CDR3 DNA: TGTGCCAGCAGCTTAGGAGGGGCGAGGGGCTACACCTTC; CDR3 protein: CASSLGGARGYTF
V gene: TRBV6-7; D gene: TRBD1; J gene: TRBJ1-3; CDR3 DNA: TGTGCCAGCATCCGCGGGGGGACAGGGGTTGTGAAGAGAGGAAACACCATATATTTT; CDR3 protein: CASIRGGTGVVKRGNTIYF
V gene: TRBV29-1; D gene: .; J gene: TRBJ1-4; CDR3 DNA: TGCAGCGTACGACAGAATGAAAAACTGTTTTTT; CDR3 protein: CSVRQNEKLFF
V gene: TRBV5-4; D gene: TRBD1; J gene: TRBJ1-4; CDR3 DNA: TGTGCCAGCAGCCTGGGACAGGGAGTCGCTAATGAAAAACTGTTTTTT; CDR3 protein: CASSLGQGVANEKLFF
V gene: TRBV4-1; D gene: .; J gene: TRBJ1-3; CDR3 DNA: TGCGTCAGCAGCCAAGATCAGGTTTCTGGAAACACCATATATTTT; CDR3 protein: CVSSQDQVSGNTIYF
V gene: TRBV19; D gene: TRBD1; J gene: TRBJ2-3; CDR3 DNA: TGTGCCAGTAGGTGGGACAGGGGCACAGATACGCAGTATTTT; CDR3 protein: CASRWDRGTDTQYF
V gene: TRBV5-8; D gene: .; J gene: TRBJ1-2; CDR3 DNA: TGTGCCAGCCGGGCCTACTATGGCTACACCTTC; CDR3 protein: CASRAYYGYTF
V gene: TRBV7-8; D gene: .; J gene: TRBJ2-7; CDR3 DNA: TGTGCCAGCAGCTTAGGACCCGGGATTTCCTACGAGCAGTACTTC; CDR3 protein: CASSLGPGISYEQYF
V gene: TRBV10-1; D gene: TRBD2; J gene: TRBJ2-3; CDR3 DNA: TGCGCCAGCTATGCGGGGGGTATCGAAGATACGCAGTATTTT; CDR3 protein: CASYAGGIEDTQYF
V gene: TRBV5-1; D gene: .; J gene: TRBJ1-1; CDR3 DNA: TGCGCCAGCAGCTTGGGGTCGGGAGGGACTGAAGCTTTCTTT; CDR3 protein: CASSLGSGGTEAFF